These 29 T cell receptor beta chains were all obtained from the same sample, sequenced in a study of vaccination effects on CD4 cells after COVID-19. These receptors have no known antigen. Antigen-specific CD4+ T cells were expanded (with viral peptide pools) by the ViraFEST assay ahead of sequencing. Subsequent to a culture period of about nine days, CD4+ T cells were isolated. Two doses of either BNT162b2 or mRNA-1273 were given to each participant. Clones were read by immunoSEQ multiplex PCR, and TCRdb kept only the in-frame ones, dropping some. The repertoire holds tens of thousands of clones, about 80% seen once, with 1% to 1.5% in the top ten. The specimen comprised CD4+ T cells from PBMCs cultured with HCoV-229E spike peptides, sampled after COVID-19 vaccination. The receptors shown here come from a human donor who received a COVID-19 vaccine.

This chain links TRBV5-1 with TRBJ2-1; D might be TRBD2 (5 bases). Germline CDR1 and CDR2: SGHRS and YFSETQ. Trimming took 0 bases from V and 0 from J, leaving 7 bases between them. The CDR3 has 15 residues. The CDR3 loop is CASSLVGSSYNEQFF. The CDR3, as DNA: TGCGCCAGCAGCTTGGTGGGGAGCTCCTACAATGAGCAGTTCTTC. Full variable domain (remainder filled in from reference TRBV5-1 and TRBJ2-1): KAGVTQTPRYLIKTRGQQVTLSCSPISGHRSVSWYQQTPGQGLQFLFEYFSETQRNKGNFPGRFSGRQFSNSRSEMNVSTLELGDSALYLCASSLVGSSYNEQFFGPGTRLTVL.

The chain employs TRBV28 and TRBJ1-6; D might be TRBD1 (5 bases). Germline V gene lookup returns CDR1 MDHEN and CDR2 SYDVKM. The V end lost 2 bases, the J end lost 2 bases, and 7 bases lay between the germline ends. The CDR3 totals 15 residues. CDR3 sequence reads: CASSLQGPYNSPLHF. As DNA, the CDR3 is TGTGCCAGCAGTTTACAGGGTCCCTATAATTCACCCCTCCACTTT.

The CDR3 region has the DNA TGTGCCAGCAGTCAGGGGGATACGCAGTATTTT. This sequence encodes CASSQGDTQYF. This chain connects TRBV25-1 to TRBJ2-3, with D possibly being TRBD1 (6 bases). V was shortened by 5 bases and J by 6 bases, with 6 bases between the two germline ends. This CDR3 contains 11 residues. Germline lookup yields CDR1 MGHDK and CDR2 SYGVNS.

As for this clone: The sample contains more than one DNA sequence encoding this CDR3. The chain combines TRBV19 with TRBJ2-5; 7 bases agree with TRBD1. The CDR3 length is 13 residues. CDR1 and CDR2 (germline): LNHDA, SQIVND (reference sequence). V dropped 5 bases and J dropped 1; count of bases not matched to a gene: 1. CDR3 protein: CASSWDSQETQYF. CDR3 DNA sequence: TGTGCCAGTAGTTGGGACAGCCAAGAGACCCAGTACTTC.

This clone was seen a handful of times. The rearrangement joins TRBV4-1 to TRBJ2-2, with 8 bases aligning to TRBD1. V was clipped by 1 base and J by 4 bases; unmatched bases: 8. Germline loops: CDR1 MGHRA, CDR2 YSYEKL. This CDR3 has 17 residues. The CDR3 spells CASSQGRARGLTGELFF. Written as DNA, the CDR3 is TGCGCCAGCAGCCAAGGACGGGCCAGGGGGCTCACCGGGGAGCTGTTTTTT.

The chain recombines TRBV10-1 with TRBJ1-2; D is uncertain. The CDR3 is 16 residues long. V gave up 5 bases and J gave up 4 bases, with 20 bases separating them. Looked up from germline, CDR1 is WNHNN and CDR2 is SYGVQD (reference sequence). The CDR3 sequence is CASSHMARSRTYGYTF. In DNA form, the CDR3 reads TGCGCCAGCAGTCATATGGCAAGATCGCGAACCTATGGCTACACCTTC.

This clone was counted a single time. The gene calls are TRBV2 and TRBJ2-5; 8 bases map to TRBD1. V lost 10 bases and J lost 5; bases outside the gene matches: 6. The CDR3 totals 12 residues. CDR1 and CDR2 from the germline V gene are SNHLY and FYNNEI. The CDR3 nucleotides read TGTGCCACAGGGGGCCTGTCGGAGACCCAGTACTTC. Protein sequence: CATGGLSETQYF.

J is TRBJ2-2 and V is TRBV6-5; TRBD2 matches 13 bases. Per the germline V gene, CDR1 is MNHEY and CDR2 is SVGAGI. The CDR3 runs 15 residues. With 7 bases clipped from V and 6 bases from J, the junction kept 5 bases outside the gene matches. The CDR3 nucleotides are TGTGCCAGCAACCAAGGACTAGCGGGGGCCGGGGAGCTGTTTTTT. Its protein is CASNQGLAGAGELFF.

CDR3 sequence (DNA): TGTGCCAGTAGTCCCTCCGCTAGCGGCGGCCAAGAGACCCAGTACTTC. Residues: CASSPSASGGQETQYF. This chain links TRBV19 with TRBJ2-5, with TRBD2 identical over 7 bases. This CDR3 is 16 amino acids long. Germline assignment: CDR1 LNHDA and CDR2 SQIVND (reference sequence). J was trimmed by 1 base and V by 5 bases; bases with no gene match: 10.

The chain recombines TRBV18 with TRBJ2-5; perhaps TRBD1 as D (6 bases). Germline V lookup: CDR1 KGHSH, CDR2 LQKENI. There are 13 residues in the CDR3. Trimming cost V 5 bases and J 4 bases, with 11 bases left between them. The CDR3 spells CASSYGGPETQYF. CDR3 bases: TGTGCCAGCTCATATGGGGGCCCAGAGACCCAGTACTTC.

The CDR3 protein is CASSQDARGGYGYTF. In DNA form, the CDR3 reads TGCGCCAGCAGCCAAGACGCCCGGGGCGGATATGGCTACACCTTC. The chain uses TRBV4-3 and TRBJ1-2; D perhaps matches TRBD1 (5 bases). V was shortened by 0 bases and J by 5 bases, with 13 bases between the two germline ends. The CDR3 is made up of 15 amino acids. In germline, CDR1 is LGHNA, CDR2 YSLEER.

The DNA for the CDR3 is TGTGCCAGCAGCGGAAAGAAGGGACAGGGACACTATGGCTACACCTTC. This sequence encodes CASSGKKGQGHYGYTF. The gene calls are TRBV5-4 and TRBJ1-2, with TRBD1 matching 9 bases. Looked up from germline, CDR1 is SGHNT and CDR2 is YYREEE (reference sequence). V lost 4 bases and J lost 3; bases outside the gene matches: 10. The CDR3 length is 16 residues.

J is TRBJ2-7 and V is TRBV6-5; tentative D call: TRBD2 (6 bases). V gave up 6 bases and J gave up 3 bases, with 12 bases separating them. This CDR3 spans 13 amino acids. CDR1 is MNHEY and CDR2 is SVGAGI in the germline V gene. For the CDR3, the DNA is TGTGCCAGCAGCGCCGGGCGGGGCTACGAGCAGTACGTC. Translated, it gives CASSAGRGYEQYV.

The V gene is TRBV5-4, the J gene TRBJ2-1, with 8 bases that match TRBD2. The V segment lost 4 bases and the J segment 2 bases; nucleotides outside the gene matches: 5. The CDR3 length is 15 residues. CDR1 and CDR2 from the germline V gene are SGHNT and YYREEE (reference sequence). This CDR3 reads CASSRAGAPYNEQFF. Here the CDR3 DNA reads TGTGCCAGCAGCCGAGCGGGGGCTCCCTACAATGAGCAGTTCTTC.

This clone was seen a handful of times. V is TRBV4-3 and J is TRBJ1-2, with TRBD1 as a possible D gene (6 bases). Between the trimmed V and J ends, which lost 0 bases and 8 bases, there was a span of 16 bases. The CDR3 covers 15 residues. Germline V CDR1 and CDR2: LGHNA, YSLEER. The CDR3 here is CASSQEGGQGDGYTF. CDR3 sequence (DNA): TGCGCCAGCAGCCAAGAAGGGGGGCAGGGCGACGGCTACACCTTC.

The chain uses TRBV30 and TRBJ1-4, with a tentative D call TRBD1 (6 bases). CDR1 and CDR2 (germline): GTSNPN, SVGIG (reference sequence). The CDR3 has 18 amino acids. V was pared by 3 bases and J by 1 base, with 21 bases between. As DNA, the CDR3 is TGTGCCTGGAGCCCGGGGCGGGGGCCAAGAAAAACTAATGAAAAACTGTTTTTT. Residues: CAWSPGRGPRKTNEKLFF.

A few counts support this clone. The chain uses TRBV7-2 and TRBJ2-7, with TRBD1 as a possible D gene (5 bases). CDR1 is SGHTA, CDR2 FQGNSA, per germline. Trimming stripped 1 base from V and 2 bases from J, with 12 bases between. The CDR3 contains 15 residues. CDR3 amino acids: CASSLGQSPTYEQYV. In DNA, the CDR3 is TGTGCCAGCAGCTTAGGACAGTCCCCTACCTACGAGCAGTACGTC.

CDR3 DNA: TGTGCCAGCAGGAAAGCGGGGGAAGGAGAGACCCAGTACTTC. Its translation is CASRKAGEGETQYF. The rearrangement links TRBV6-6 to TRBJ2-5, with 8 bases matching TRBD2. The V gene end was trimmed by 6 bases and the J gene end by 4 bases; junction bases not matched to a gene: 7. This CDR3 is 14 amino acids long. Germline CDR1 and CDR2: MNHNY and SVGAGI (reference sequence).

This chain links TRBV7-2 with TRBJ1-5; D possibly corresponds to TRBD1 (5 bases). The germline CDR1 and CDR2 sequences are SGHTA and FQGNSA. Trimming shortened V by 1 base and J by 4 bases, and 11 bases separated the two germline ends. The CDR3 is made up of 15 amino acids. The CDR3 sequence: CASSLEGTANQPQHF. In DNA form, the CDR3 reads TGTGCCAGCAGCTTAGAAGGGACGGCGAATCAGCCCCAGCATTTT. Full variable domain (missing parts from reference TRBV7-2 and TRBJ1-5): GAGVSQSPSNKVTEKGKDVELRCDPISGHTALYWYRQSLGQGLEFLIYFQGNSAPDKSGLPSDRFSAERTGGSVSTLTIQRTQQEDSAVYLCASSLEGTANQPQHFGDGTRLSIL.

Only one count was recorded for this clone. V usage is TRBV2 and J usage is TRBJ2-1, with D possibly being TRBD2 (6 bases). The CDR3 runs to 16 residues. Germline V gene data show CDR1 as SNHLY and CDR2 as FYNNEI. Trimming pared 2 bases from V and 0 bases from J, leaving 11 bases between. The DNA of the CDR3 is TGTGCCAGCAGTGAAACACGGGGGAGCTCCTACAATGAGCAGTTCTTC. Translated: CASSETRGSSYNEQFF.

This clone was picked up a small number of times. The rearrangement uses TRBV28 and TRBJ1-4, with D perhaps matching TRBD1 (5 bases). V lost 6 bases to trimming and J lost 7 bases, with 18 bases between them. The CDR3 runs 15 residues. Germline V gene data show CDR1 as MDHEN and CDR2 as SYDVKM. The CDR3 loop reads CASRSDRETGEKLFF. The CDR3 coding sequence is TGTGCCAGCAGATCAGACAGAGAAACGGGTGAAAAACTGTTTTTT.

The rearrangement joins TRBV2 to TRBJ1-2; D might be TRBD1 (6 bases). V lost 7 bases to trimming and J lost 7 bases, with 16 bases between them. The CDR3 totals 13 residues. From germline, CDR1 is SNHLY and CDR2 FYNNEI. CDR3 sequence: CASTARQEGGYTF. The CDR3 nucleotides read TGTGCCAGCACGGCCCGACAGGAGGGTGGCTACACCTTC.

This clone was counted a few times. V gene TRBV12-3 or TRBV12-4 combines with J gene TRBJ2-1, with D perhaps matching TRBD1 (6 bases). V was pared by 1 base and J by 12 bases, with 10 bases between. CDR3 size: 12 residues. The CDR3: CASSLDRDLQFF. CDR3 DNA sequence: TGTGCCAGCAGTTTAGACAGGGATCTGCAGTTCTTC.

The chain links TRBV7-2 to TRBJ2-7, with D unclear. The germline CDR1 and CDR2 sequences are SGHTA and FQGNSA. V shed 5 bases and J shed 4 bases, with 12 bases lying between them. This CDR3 is 13 amino acids long. This CDR3 is CASSAAVSYEQYV. For the CDR3, the DNA is TGTGCCAGCAGCGCGGCCGTAAGTTACGAGCAGTACGTC.

This chain joins TRBV19 and TRBJ1-2; a weak D match, TRBD1 (5 bases). Trimming took 1 base from V and 8 from J, leaving 20 bases between them. The CDR3 has 16 amino acids. Germline V lookup: CDR1 LNHDA, CDR2 SQIVND (reference sequence). The CDR3 reads CASSIGRGATRGGYTF. The CDR3 DNA reads as TGTGCCAGTAGTATAGGCCGAGGGGCGACGCGTGGAGGCTACACCTTC.

J is TRBJ2-5 and V is TRBV9; the match to TRBD1 covers 9 bases. CDR3 size: 16 residues. CDR1 is SGDLS, CDR2 YYNGEE, per germline. V trimming: 4 bases; J trimming: 5 bases; junction bases outside the gene matches: 12. CDR3 residues: CASSPSGGQGWETQYF. CDR3 bases: TGTGCCAGCAGCCCCTCCGGGGGACAGGGCTGGGAGACCCAGTACTTC.

V is TRBV30 and J is TRBJ1-1; D uncertain. Germline lookup yields CDR1 GTSNPN and CDR2 SVGIG (reference sequence). The V end lost 1 base, the J end lost 0 bases, and 15 bases lay between the germline ends. CDR3 length: 16 amino acids. Here the CDR3 DNA reads TGTGCCTGGAGTGCTGGACCGGGCGGGATGAACACTGAAGCTTTCTTT. Translation gives CAWSAGPGGMNTEAFF.

The V gene is TRBV7-7, the J gene TRBJ2-2; 8 bases are shared with TRBD1. J was trimmed by 1 base and V by 6 bases; bases with no gene match: 4. Germline CDR1 reads SSHAT; CDR2 reads FNYEAQ (reference sequence). This CDR3 spans 15 amino acids. As DNA, the CDR3 is TGTGCCAGCAGTCCCGGGACAGGGAACACCGGGGAGCTGTTTTTT. It translates to CASSPGTGNTGELFF.

The rearrangement links TRBV15 to TRBJ2-3; D not certain. Per the germline V gene, CDR1 is LNHNV and CDR2 is YYDKDF (reference sequence). The CDR3 is 13 residues long. V lost 1 base and J 5 bases, leaving 7 bases between the germline ends. CDR3 region: CATSRAVGDTQYF. The CDR3 DNA follows: TGTGCCACCAGCAGAGCAGTAGGAGATACGCAGTATTTT.